This TCR beta chain was sequenced for a study of T cell clonotyping in hematopoietic cell transplantation. The CDR3 has 14 residues. Germline V gene data show CDR1 as MNHEY and CDR2 as SVGAGI. V lost 8 bases and J lost 8; bases outside the gene matches: 13. General study points: Higher Inverse Simpson Index values in graft donor and pretransplant recipient predicted broader posttransplant TCR diversity.

TCRdb's table, derived via immunoSEQ multiplex PCR, lists solely in-frame clones and lacks some. The data contain approximately 10,000 clones, about 47% of them singletons. This clone was seen more than once but under ten times. Its antigen is still unknown. The receptor was derived from a male patient aged 50 or older who had an allogeneic stem cell transplant from an unrelated donor, so the T cells may come from the graft donor. Some clones in this sample may be carry-over from other donors' samples. The specimen comprised PBMCs, sampled 30 days after allogeneic stem cell transplant. This chain links TRBV6-5 with TRBJ1-2, with 8 bases that match TRBD1. CDR3 amino acids: CASSDRGNAEGYTF. The CDR3 DNA follows: TGTGCCAGCTCTGACAGGGGAAACGCGGAAGGCTACACCTTC.